This T cell receptor beta chain was captured by sequencing in a study of T cell clonality in common variable immunodeficiency. Points from the study as a whole: In common variable immunodeficiency, TCR beta chains reportedly carried fewer deletions and N-nucleotide insertions. Shared TCRbeta clones were fewer between CVID subjects than controls. T cell subpopulation sequencing would be needed to explain CVID clonality. CVID subjects showed higher TCRbeta clonality than healthy controls.

This clone was seen ten or more times. Its antigen is currently unknown. The read terminates 3 residues before the CDR3 end, so the remaining end is supplied by the germline J gene. Assay: immunoSEQ multiplex PCR; the TCRdb copy retains only in-frame clones and omits some. Sampling found around 40,000 clones, none seen once. The CDR3 runs 14 residues. Germline CDR1 and CDR2: SGHNT and YYREEE (reference sequence). Trimming stripped 7 bases from V and 7 bases from J, with 17 bases between. The rearrangement uses TRBV5-4 and TRBJ1-4, with a possible D match to TRBD1 (5 bases). The TCR sequence derives from a human donor with common variable immunodeficiency. The sample comprised peripheral blood mononuclear cells. The sequenced part of the CDR3 DNA is TGTGCCAGCTATTACGAGGGACTGCCTGAAAAA. Its translation is CASYYEGLPEK. The complete CDR3 protein is CASYYEGLPEKLFF.